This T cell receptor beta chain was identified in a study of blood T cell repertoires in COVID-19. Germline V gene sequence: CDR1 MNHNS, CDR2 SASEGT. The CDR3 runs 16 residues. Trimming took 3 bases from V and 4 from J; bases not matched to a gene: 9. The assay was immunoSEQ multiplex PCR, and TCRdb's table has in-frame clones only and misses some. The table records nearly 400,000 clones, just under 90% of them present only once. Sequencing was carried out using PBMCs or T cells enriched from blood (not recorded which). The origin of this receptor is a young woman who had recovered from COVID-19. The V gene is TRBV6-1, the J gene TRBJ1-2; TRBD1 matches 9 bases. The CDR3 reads CASSEGQGLPPYGYTF. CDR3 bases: TGTGCCAGCAGTGAGGGACAGGGTTTACCCCCCTATGGCTACACCTTC.